Each of the 5 T cell receptor beta chains below was sequenced from the same sample in a study of blood T cells in healthy people across ages. A second roughly 6 to 12 cycle PCR used barcoded and J-beta primers. TCRdb reanalysed the 5' RACE reads using MiXCR and keeps one entry per CDR3 protein. In the table there are over a million distinct CDR3 sequences, 40% to 55% of which are singletons. The sequencing input was blood. The receptors were sampled from a woman aged 60-75 years in good health.

This clonotype turned up a few times. This chain joins TRBV15 and TRBJ2-7, with D possibly being TRBD2 (5 bases). There are 16 residues in the CDR3. The V end was cut by 1 base, the J end by 6 bases, with 19 bases between. Germline CDR1 reads LNHNV; CDR2 reads YYDKDF (reference sequence). The CDR3 bases are TGTGCCACCAGCAGAGCCCCGCGGGCTACTAACCTCGAGCAGTACTTC. Translation gives CATSRAPRATNLEQYF.

This chain connects TRBV5-1 to TRBJ2-7; 7 bases line up with TRBD2. Germline CDR1 is SGHRS and CDR2 is YFSETQ. Trimming took 1 base from V and 2 from J; bases not matched to a gene: 6. The CDR3 totals 15 residues. The CDR3 DNA follows: TGCGCCAGCAGCTTGAGAGGAAGCGGGACCTACGAGCAGTACTTC. Residues: CASSLRGSGTYEQYF.

The chain has TRBV7-2 and TRBJ1-2; D possibly corresponds to TRBD1 (5 bases). The CDR3 consists of 15 residues. The germline V gene encodes CDR1 SGHTA and CDR2 FQGNSA. The V gene lost 6 bases and the J gene lost 4 bases, with 18 bases spanning the gap. CDR3 region: CASRPDRLQPYGYTF. The DNA for the CDR3 is TGTGCCAGCAGGCCTGACAGACTCCAACCCTATGGCTACACCTTC.

This rearrangement joins TRBV27 to TRBJ1-5; 10 nucleotides align to TRBD1. Trimming took 6 bases from V and 10 from J; bases not matched to a gene: 6. CDR3 length: 13 residues. Per the germline V gene, CDR1 is MNHEY and CDR2 is SMNVEV (reference sequence). In DNA form, the CDR3 reads TGTGCCAGCAGCCGACAGGGGGCGGGTCCCCAGCATTTT. Its translation is CASSRQGAGPQHF.

This clonotype came up a few times. This chain uses TRBV24-1 with TRBJ2-1; D is unresolved. This CDR3 spans 13 amino acids. V gave up 3 bases and J gave up 6 bases, with 8 bases separating them. The germline V gene has CDR1 KGHDR and CDR2 SFDVKD. The chain's CDR3 is CATSDPDSNEQFF. CDR3 bases: TGTGCCACCAGTGATCCAGACTCCAATGAGCAGTTCTTC.